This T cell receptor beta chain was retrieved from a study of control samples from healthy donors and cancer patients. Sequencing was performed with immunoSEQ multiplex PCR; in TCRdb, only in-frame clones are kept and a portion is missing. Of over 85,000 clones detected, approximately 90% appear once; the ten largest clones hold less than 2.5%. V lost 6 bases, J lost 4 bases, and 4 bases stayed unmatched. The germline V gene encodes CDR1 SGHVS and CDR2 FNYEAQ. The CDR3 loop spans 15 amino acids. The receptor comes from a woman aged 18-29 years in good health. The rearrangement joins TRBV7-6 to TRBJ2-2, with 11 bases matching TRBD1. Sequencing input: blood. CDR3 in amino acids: CASSPGTGGTGELFF. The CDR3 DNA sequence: TGTGCCAGCAGTCCCGGGACAGGGGGCACCGGGGAGCTGTTTTTT.